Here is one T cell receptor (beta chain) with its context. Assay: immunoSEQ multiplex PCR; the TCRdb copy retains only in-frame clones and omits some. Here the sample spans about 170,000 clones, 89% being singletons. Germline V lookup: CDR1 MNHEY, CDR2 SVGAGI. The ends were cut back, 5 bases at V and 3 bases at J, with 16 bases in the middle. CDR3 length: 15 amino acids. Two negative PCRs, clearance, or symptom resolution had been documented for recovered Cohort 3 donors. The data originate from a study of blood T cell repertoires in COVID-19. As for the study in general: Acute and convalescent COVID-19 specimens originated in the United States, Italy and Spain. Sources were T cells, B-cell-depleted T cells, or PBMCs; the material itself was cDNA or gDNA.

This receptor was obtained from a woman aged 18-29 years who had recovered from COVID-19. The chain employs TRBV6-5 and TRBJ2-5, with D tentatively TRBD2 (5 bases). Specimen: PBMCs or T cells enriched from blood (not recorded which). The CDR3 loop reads CASSPWEPTEETQYF. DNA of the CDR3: TGTGCCAGCAGTCCTTGGGAGCCGACGGAAGAGACCCAGTACTTC.